This passage covers 5 T cell receptor beta chains from one sample sequenced in a study of breast tumors, draining lymph nodes, adjacent tissues. TCRdb re-analysed the multiplex PCR reads in MiXCR, keeping a single row per CDR3 protein. The sample has some 22,000 distinct CDR3 sequences, roughly 60% seen once. Specimen: breast tumor tissue. These receptors came from a female donor with breast cancer. Some clones in this sample may be carry-over from other donors' samples.

The gene calls are TRBV5-8 and TRBJ2-1; tentative D call: TRBD2 (6 bases). Trimming removed 6 bases from V and 4 bases from J, with 17 bases in between. The CDR3 loop spans 15 amino acids. Germline CDR1 is SGHTS and CDR2 is YDEGEE. This chain's CDR3 is CASTNLAGGYNEQFF. Here the CDR3 DNA reads TGTGCCAGCACCAATCTAGCAGGAGGGTACAATGAGCAGTTCTTC.

The V gene is TRBV5-1, the J gene TRBJ2-7; tentatively, D is TRBD1 (6 bases). The CDR3 has 15 residues. Germline V CDR1 and CDR2: SGHRS, YFSETQ. Trimming removed 4 bases at V and 5 bases at J, with 19 bases between. The CDR3 bases are TGCGCCAGCAGCCTCCCCGGACAGTGGCCCCACGAGCAGTACTTC. This codes for CASSLPGQWPHEQYF.

This clonotype appeared many times. A much bigger clone sits one base away, suggesting this may be a read error. The genes are TRBV6-1 and TRBJ2-7; 11 bases map to TRBD1. CDR3 length: 15 residues. From germline, CDR1 is MNHNS and CDR2 SASEGT. Germline trimming cut 5 bases from V and 3 bases from J; bases unmatched to any gene: 6. Here the CDR3 reads CASSQGGTGGYEQYF. Here the CDR3 DNA reads TGTGCCAGCAGTCAAGGAGGGACAGGGGGCTACGAGCAGTACTTC.

This clonotype showed up many times. The genes are TRBV27 and TRBJ2-1, with 9 bases fitting TRBD2. J gave up 0 bases and V 6 bases, and 9 bases lay outside the gene matches. CDR1 is MNHEY, CDR2 SMNVEV, per germline (reference sequence). The CDR3 sequence is 17 residues long. The CDR3 region is CASSPGAGGASYNEQFF. The DNA for the CDR3 is TGTGCCAGCAGCCCGGGGGCGGGGGGGGCCTCCTACAATGAGCAGTTCTTC.

In this sample, this clonotype turned up many times. The rearrangement links TRBV30 to TRBJ2-7; D is possibly TRBD2 (6 bases). There are 13 residues in the CDR3. The ends were cut back, 4 bases at V and 4 bases at J, with 14 bases in the middle. CDR1 and CDR2 from the germline V gene are GTSNPN and SVGIG (reference sequence). CDR3 sequence reads: CAWTISGVYEQYF. The CDR3 DNA is TGTGCCTGGACAATTAGCGGAGTTTACGAGCAGTACTTC.